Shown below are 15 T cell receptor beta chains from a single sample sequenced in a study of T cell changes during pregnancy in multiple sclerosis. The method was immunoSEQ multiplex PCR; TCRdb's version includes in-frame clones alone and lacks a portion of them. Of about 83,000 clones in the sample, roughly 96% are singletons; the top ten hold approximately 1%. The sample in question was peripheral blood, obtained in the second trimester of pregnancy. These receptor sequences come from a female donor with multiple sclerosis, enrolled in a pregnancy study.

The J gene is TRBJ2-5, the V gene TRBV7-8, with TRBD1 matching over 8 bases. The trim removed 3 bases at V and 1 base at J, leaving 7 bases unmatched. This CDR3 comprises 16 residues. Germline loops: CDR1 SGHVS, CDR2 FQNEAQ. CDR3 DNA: TGTGCCAGCAGCTTTTCTCTAGGACAGGGCCAAGAGACCCAGTACTTC. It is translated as CASSFSLGQGQETQYF.

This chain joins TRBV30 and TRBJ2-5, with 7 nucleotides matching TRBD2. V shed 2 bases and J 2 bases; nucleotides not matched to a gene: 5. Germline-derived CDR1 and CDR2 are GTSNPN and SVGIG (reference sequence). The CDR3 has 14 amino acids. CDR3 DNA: TGTGCCTGGAGTAGCGTAGCGGGTCAAGAGACCCAGTACTTC. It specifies CAWSSVAGQETQYF.

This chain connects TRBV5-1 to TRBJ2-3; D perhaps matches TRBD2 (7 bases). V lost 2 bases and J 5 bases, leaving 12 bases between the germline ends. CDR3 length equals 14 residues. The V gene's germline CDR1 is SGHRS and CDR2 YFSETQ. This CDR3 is CASSFGGAGDTQYF. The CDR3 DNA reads TGCGCCAGCAGCTTTGGGGGGGCTGGAGATACGCAGTATTTT. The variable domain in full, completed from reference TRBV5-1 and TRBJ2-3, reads KAGVTQTPRYLIKTRGQQVTLSCSPISGHRSVSWYQQTPGQGLQFLFEYFSETQRNKGNFPGRFSGRQFSNSRSEMNVSTLELGDSALYLCASSFGGAGDTQYFGPGTRLTVL.

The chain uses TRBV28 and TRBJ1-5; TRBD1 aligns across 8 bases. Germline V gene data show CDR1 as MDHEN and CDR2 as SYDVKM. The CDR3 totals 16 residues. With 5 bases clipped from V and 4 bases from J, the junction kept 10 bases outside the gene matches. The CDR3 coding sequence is TGTGCCAGCAGTCTCAGTCGGGACAGGACGAATCAGCCCCAGCATTTT. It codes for CASSLSRDRTNQPQHF.

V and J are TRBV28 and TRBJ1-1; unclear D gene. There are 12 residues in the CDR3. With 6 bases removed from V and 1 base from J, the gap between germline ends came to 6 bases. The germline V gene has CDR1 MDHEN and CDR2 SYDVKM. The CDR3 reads CASRSQNTEAFF. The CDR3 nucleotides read TGTGCCAGCAGGAGCCAGAACACTGAAGCTTTCTTT.

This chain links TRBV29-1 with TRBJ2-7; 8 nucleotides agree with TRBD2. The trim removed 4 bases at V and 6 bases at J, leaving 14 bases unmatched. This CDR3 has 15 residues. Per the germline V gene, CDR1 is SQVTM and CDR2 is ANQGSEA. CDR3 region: CSVVIREGLFSEQYF. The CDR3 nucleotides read TGCAGCGTTGTCATCCGGGAGGGCCTTTTTTCCGAGCAGTACTTC.

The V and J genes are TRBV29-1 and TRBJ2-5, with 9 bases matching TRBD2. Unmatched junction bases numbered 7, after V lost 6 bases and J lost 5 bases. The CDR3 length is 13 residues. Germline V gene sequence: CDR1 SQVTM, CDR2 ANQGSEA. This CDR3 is CSVRAGGAETQYF. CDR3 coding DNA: TGCAGCGTCCGAGCGGGGGGCGCGGAGACCCAGTACTTC.

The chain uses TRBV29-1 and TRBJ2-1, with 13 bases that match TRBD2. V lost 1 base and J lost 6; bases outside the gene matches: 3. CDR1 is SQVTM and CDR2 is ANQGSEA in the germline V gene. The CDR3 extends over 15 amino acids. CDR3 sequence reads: CSVEVGLAGANEQFF. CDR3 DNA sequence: TGCAGCGTTGAAGTCGGACTAGCGGGAGCCAATGAGCAGTTCTTC.

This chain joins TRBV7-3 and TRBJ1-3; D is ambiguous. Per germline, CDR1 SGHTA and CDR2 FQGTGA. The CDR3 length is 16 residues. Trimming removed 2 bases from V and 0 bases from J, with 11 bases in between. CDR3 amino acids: CASSLGRGGSGNTIYF. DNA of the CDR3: TGTGCCAGCAGCTTAGGGCGAGGAGGCTCTGGAAACACCATATATTTT.

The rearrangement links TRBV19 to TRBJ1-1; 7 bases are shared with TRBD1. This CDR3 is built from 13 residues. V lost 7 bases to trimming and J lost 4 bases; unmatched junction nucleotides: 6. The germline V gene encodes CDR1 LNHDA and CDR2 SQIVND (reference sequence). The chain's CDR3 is CASKQGVGTEAFF. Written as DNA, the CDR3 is TGTGCCAGTAAGCAGGGGGTAGGCACTGAAGCTTTCTTT.

CDR3 nucleotides: TGTGCCAGCAGCTTGGGGTTTTCTAGCTCCTACGAGCAGTACTTC. Translated: CASSLGFSSSYEQYF. The chain joins TRBV5-4 to TRBJ2-7, with D uncertain. Trimming removed 0 bases from V and 0 bases from J, with 10 bases in between. The CDR3 is 15 amino acids. From germline, CDR1 is SGHNT and CDR2 YYREEE (reference sequence).

DNA for the CDR3: TGTGCCAGCAGCTTGGGCAGGGTGGACACTGAAGCTTTCTTT. As protein: CASSLGRVDTEAFF. The chain links TRBV7-9 to TRBJ1-1; D is perhaps TRBD1 (5 bases). Germline values: CDR1 SEHNR, CDR2 FQNEAQ (reference sequence). The CDR3 loop spans 14 amino acids. V dropped 3 bases and J dropped 3 bases, with 11 bases sitting between them.

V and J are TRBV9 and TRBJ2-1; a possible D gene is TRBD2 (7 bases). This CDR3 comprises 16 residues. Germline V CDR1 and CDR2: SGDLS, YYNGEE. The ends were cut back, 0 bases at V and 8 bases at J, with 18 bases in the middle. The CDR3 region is CASSVAPAGAWDEQFF. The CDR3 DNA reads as TGTGCCAGCAGCGTAGCGCCGGCGGGGGCTTGGGATGAGCAGTTCTTC.

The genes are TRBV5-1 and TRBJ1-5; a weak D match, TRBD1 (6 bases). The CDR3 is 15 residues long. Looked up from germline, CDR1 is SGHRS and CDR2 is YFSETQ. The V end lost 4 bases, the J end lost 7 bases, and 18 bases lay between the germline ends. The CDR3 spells CASSPVPGAGQPQHF. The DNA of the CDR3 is TGCGCCAGCAGCCCTGTGCCAGGGGCAGGGCAGCCCCAGCATTTT.

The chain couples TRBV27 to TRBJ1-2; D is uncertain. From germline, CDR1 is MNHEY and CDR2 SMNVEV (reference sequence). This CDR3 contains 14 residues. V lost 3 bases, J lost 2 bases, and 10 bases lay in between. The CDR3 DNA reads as TGTGCCAGCAGTTTCAGGCGCGAAAACTATGGCTACACCTTC. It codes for CASSFRRENYGYTF.